This TCR beta chain derives from a study of T cells in Graves' hyperthyroidism and ophthalmopathy. Amplification of TCR beta CDR3 regions was performed using RNA transcripts as template. An initial round of RT-PCR targeting the TCR CDR3 relied on the HTBI primer set. A single record per CDR3 protein comes from TCRdb applying MiXCR to the multiplex PCR reads. This sample has 500,000 to 600,000 distinct CDR3 sequences; more than 45% occur once, and the top ten carry roughly 8.2%. The CDR3 totals 13 residues. Deletions cut 2 bases from V and 12 bases from J, with 16 bases between. The germline gives CDR1 SGHTA, CDR2 FQGTGA.

The TCR was taken from a woman under 30 with Graves' hyperthyroidism. The V call is TRBV7-3, the J call TRBJ1-2; D possibly corresponds to TRBD1 (6 bases). Sequenced input: peripheral blood or thyroid tissue (not recorded which). The CDR3 nucleotides are TGTGCCAGCAGCTTATACGCGGGGGGGGCGCACACCTTC. Amino acids: CASSLYAGGAHTF.